The source of this T cell receptor (beta chain) is a study of cytomegalovirus exposure and HLA in healthy donors. Germline CDR1 and CDR2: SGHRS and YFSETQ. This CDR3 comprises 14 residues. The V end lost 4 bases, the J end lost 5 bases, and 15 bases lay between the germline ends. PCR was performed using 60 Vbeta and 13 Jbeta primers. The protocol was immunoSEQ multiplex PCR, while the TCRdb copy is restricted to in-frame clones and leaves out a portion. This table lists approximately 96,000 clones. V and J are TRBV5-1 and TRBJ2-5; D remains ambiguous. Sequencing was performed on PBMCs. The receptor's source is a girl aged 10 to 17 in good health and CMV-seropositive. The DNA of the CDR3 is TGCGCCAGCAGCACTCGAGGTGGTTCGGAGACCCAGTACTTC. Protein: CASSTRGGSETQYF.